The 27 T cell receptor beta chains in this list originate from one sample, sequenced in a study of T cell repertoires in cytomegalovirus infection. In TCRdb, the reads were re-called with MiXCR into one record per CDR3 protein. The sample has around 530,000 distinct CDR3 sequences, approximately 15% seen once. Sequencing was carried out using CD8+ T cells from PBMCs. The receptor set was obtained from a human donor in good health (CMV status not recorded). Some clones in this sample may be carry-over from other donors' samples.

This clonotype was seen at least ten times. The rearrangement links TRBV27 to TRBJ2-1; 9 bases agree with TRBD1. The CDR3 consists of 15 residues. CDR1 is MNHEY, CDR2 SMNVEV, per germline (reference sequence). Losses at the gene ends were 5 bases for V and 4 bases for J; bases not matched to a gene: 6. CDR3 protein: CASSPGTGLYNEQFF. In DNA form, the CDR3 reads TGTGCCAGCAGTCCCGGGACAGGGTTATACAATGAGCAGTTCTTC.

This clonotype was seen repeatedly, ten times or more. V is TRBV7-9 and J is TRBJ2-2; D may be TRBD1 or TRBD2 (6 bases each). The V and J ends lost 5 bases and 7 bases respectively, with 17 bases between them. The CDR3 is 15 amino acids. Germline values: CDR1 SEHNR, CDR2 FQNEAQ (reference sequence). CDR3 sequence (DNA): TGTGCCAGCAGCCCCGTGAGGGGGGATGGCGGGGAGCTGTTTTTT. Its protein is CASSPVRGDGGELFF.

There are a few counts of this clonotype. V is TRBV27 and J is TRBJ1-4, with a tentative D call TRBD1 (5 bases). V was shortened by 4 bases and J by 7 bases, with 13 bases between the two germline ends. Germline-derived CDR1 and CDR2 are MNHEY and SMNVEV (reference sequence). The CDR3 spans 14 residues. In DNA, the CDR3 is TGTGCCAGCAGTTATAGGCAGGGAGGTGAAAAACTGTTTTTT. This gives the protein CASSYRQGGEKLFF.

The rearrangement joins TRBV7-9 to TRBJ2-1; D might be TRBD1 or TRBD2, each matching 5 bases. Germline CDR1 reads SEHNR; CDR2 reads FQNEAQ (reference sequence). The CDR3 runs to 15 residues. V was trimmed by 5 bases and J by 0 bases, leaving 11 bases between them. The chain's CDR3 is CASSPEGSSYNEQFF. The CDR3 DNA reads TGTGCCAGCAGCCCCGAGGGGAGCTCCTACAATGAGCAGTTCTTC.

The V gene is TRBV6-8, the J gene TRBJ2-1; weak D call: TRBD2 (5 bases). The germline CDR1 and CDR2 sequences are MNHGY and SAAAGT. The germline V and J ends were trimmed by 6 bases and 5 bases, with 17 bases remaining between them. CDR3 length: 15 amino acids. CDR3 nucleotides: TGTGCCAGCAGCACCGATCGACTATCGCACAATGAGCAGTTCTTC. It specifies CASSTDRLSHNEQFF.

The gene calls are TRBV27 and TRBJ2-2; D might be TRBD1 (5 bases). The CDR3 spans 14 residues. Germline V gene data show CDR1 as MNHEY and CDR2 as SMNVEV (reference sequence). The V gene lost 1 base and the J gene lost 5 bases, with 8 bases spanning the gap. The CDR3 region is CASSLFQGTGELFF. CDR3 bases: TGTGCCAGCAGTTTATTTCAGGGAACCGGGGAGCTGTTTTTT.

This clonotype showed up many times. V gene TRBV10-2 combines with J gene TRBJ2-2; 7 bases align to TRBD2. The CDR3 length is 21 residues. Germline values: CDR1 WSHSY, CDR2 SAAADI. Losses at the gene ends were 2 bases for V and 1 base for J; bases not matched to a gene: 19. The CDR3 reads CASSELIGSLAAAGNTGELFF. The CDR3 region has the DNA TGCGCCAGCAGTGAGCTAATAGGTAGTCTAGCGGCAGCTGGGAACACCGGGGAGCTGTTTTTT.

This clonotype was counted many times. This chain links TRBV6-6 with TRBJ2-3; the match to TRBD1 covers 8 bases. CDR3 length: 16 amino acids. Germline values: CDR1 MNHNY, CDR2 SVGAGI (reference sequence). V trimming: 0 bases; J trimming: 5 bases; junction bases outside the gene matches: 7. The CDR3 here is CASSYSRRGRKDTQYF. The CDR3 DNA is TGTGCCAGCAGTTACTCTCGCAGGGGGCGGAAAGATACGCAGTATTTT.

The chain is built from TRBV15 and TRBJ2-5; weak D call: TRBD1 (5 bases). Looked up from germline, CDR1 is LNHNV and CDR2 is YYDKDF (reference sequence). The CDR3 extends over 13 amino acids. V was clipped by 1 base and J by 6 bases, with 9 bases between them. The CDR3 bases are TGTGCCACCAGCAGAGTTCAGGGCAAGACCCAGTACTTC. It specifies CATSRVQGKTQYF.

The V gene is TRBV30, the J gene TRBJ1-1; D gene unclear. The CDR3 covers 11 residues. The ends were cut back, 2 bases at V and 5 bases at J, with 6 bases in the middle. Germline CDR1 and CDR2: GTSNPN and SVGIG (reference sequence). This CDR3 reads CAWSRDTEAFF. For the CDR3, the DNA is TGTGCCTGGAGTAGGGATACTGAAGCTTTCTTT. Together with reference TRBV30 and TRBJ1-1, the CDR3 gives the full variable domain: SQTIHQWPATLVQPVGSPLSLECTVEGTSNPNLYWYRQAAGRGLQLLFYSVGIGQISSEVPQNLSASRPQDRQFILSSKKLLLSDSGFYLCAWSRDTEAFFGQGTRLTVV.

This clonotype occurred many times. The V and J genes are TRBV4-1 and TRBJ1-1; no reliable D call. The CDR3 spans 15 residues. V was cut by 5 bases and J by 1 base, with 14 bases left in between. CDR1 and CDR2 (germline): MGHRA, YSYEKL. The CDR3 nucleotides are TGCGCCAGCAGCTCCCAACCGGGGAGGAACACTGAAGCTTTCTTT. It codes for CASSSQPGRNTEAFF.

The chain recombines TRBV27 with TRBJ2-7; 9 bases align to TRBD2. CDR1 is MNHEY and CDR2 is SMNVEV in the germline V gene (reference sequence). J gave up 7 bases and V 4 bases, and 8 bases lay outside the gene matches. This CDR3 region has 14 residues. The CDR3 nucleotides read TGTGCCAGCAGTTGGGGTAGCGGGGGTCTGGAGCAGTACTTC. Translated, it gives CASSWGSGGLEQYF.

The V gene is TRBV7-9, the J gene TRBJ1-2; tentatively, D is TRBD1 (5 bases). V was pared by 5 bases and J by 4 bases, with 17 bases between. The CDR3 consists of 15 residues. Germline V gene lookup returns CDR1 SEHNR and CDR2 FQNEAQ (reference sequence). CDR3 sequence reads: CASSGRDASSYGYTF. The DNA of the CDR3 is TGTGCCAGCAGCGGCCGGGACGCATCCTCCTATGGCTACACCTTC.

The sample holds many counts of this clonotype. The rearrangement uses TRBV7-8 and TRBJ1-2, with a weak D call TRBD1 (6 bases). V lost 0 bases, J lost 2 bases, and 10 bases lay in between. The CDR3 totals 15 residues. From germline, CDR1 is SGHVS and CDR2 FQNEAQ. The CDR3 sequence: CASSLARDTNYGYTF. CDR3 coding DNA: TGTGCCAGCAGCTTAGCCCGGGACACCAACTATGGCTACACCTTC. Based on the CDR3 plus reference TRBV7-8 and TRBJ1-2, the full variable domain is GAGVSQSPRYKVAKRGQDVALRCDPISGHVSLFWYQQALGQGPEFLTYFQNEAQLDKSGLPSDRFFAERPEGSVSTLKIQRTQQEDSAVYLCASSLARDTNYGYTFGSGTRLTVV.

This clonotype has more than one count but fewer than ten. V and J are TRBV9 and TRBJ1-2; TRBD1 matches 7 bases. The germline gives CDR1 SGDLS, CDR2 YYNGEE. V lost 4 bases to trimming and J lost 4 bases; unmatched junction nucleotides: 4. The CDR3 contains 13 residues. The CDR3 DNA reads TGTGCCAGCAGCCAAGGGGGCAGCTATGGCTACACCTTC. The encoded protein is CASSQGGSYGYTF.

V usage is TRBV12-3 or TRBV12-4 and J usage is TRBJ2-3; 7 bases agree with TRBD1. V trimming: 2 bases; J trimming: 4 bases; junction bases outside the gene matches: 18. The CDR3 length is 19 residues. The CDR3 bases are TGTGCCAGCAGTTTAACGCCCCTCTACAGGGGCCGAGGGGCAGATACGCAGTATTTT. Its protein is CASSLTPLYRGRGADTQYF.

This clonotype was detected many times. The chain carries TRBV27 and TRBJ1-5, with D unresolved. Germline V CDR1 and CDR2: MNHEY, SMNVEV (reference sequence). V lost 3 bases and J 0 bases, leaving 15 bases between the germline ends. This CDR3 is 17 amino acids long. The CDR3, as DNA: TGTGCCAGCAGTTTTAAAGGTCCCGCTTATAGCAATCAGCCCCAGCATTTT. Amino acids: CASSFKGPAYSNQPQHF.

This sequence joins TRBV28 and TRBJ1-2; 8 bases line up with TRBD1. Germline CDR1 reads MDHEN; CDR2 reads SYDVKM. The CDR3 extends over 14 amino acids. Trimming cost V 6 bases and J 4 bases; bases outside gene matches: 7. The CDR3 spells CASRQQGVGYGYTF. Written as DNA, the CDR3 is TGTGCCAGCAGACAACAGGGGGTAGGCTATGGCTACACCTTC.

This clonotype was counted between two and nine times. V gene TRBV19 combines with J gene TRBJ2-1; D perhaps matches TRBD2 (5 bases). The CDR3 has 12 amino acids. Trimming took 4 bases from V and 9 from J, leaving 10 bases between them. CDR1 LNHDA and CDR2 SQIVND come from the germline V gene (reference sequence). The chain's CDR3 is CASSNRGFEQFF. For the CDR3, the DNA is TGTGCCAGTAGTAACCGGGGATTTGAGCAGTTCTTC.

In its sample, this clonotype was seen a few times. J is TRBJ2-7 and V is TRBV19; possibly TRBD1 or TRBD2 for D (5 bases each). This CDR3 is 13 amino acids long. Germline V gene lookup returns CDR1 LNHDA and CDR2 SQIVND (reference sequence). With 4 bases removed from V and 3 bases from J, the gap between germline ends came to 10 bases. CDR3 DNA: TGTGCCAGTAGTAACCGGGACGGCTACGAGCAGTACTTC. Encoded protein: CASSNRDGYEQYF.

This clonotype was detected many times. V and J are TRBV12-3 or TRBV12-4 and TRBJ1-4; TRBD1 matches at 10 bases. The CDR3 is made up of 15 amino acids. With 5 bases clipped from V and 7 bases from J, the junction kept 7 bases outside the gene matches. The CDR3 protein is CASSVSGTGVEKLFF. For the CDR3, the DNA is TGTGCCAGCAGTGTTTCCGGGACAGGGGTTGAAAAACTGTTTTTT.

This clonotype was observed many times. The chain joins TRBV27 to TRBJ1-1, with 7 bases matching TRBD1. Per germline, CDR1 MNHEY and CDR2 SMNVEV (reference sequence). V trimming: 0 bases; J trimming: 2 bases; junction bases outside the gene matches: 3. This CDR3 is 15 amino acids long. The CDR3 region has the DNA TGTGCCAGCAGTTTATCGACAGGGACCAACACTGAAGCTTTCTTT. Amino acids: CASSLSTGTNTEAFF.

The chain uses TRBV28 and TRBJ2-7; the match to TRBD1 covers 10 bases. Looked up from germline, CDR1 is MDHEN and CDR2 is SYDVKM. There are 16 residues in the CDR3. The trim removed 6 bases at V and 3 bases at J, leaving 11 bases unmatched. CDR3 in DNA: TGTGCCAGCAGACCGACCTTCCGGGACAGGGGCTACGAGCAGTACTTC. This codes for CASRPTFRDRGYEQYF.

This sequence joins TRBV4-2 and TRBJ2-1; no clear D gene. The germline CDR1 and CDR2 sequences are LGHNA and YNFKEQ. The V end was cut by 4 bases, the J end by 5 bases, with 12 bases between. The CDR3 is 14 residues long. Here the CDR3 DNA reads TGTGCCAGCAGCCGGGATAAGTTGGACAATGAGCAGTTCTTC. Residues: CASSRDKLDNEQFF.

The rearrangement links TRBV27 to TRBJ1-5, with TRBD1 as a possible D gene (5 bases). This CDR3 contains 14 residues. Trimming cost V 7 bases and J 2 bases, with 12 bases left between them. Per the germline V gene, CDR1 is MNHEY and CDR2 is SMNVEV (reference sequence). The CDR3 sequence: CASTLRGGNQPQHF. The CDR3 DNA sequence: TGTGCCAGCACCCTAAGGGGAGGCAATCAGCCCCAGCATTTT.

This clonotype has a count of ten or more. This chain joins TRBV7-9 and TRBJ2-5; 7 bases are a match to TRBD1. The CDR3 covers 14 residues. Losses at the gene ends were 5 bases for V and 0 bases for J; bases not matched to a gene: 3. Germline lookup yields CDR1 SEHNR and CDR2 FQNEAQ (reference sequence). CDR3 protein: CASSPDRYQETQYF. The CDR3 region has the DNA TGTGCCAGCAGCCCGGACAGGTACCAAGAGACCCAGTACTTC.

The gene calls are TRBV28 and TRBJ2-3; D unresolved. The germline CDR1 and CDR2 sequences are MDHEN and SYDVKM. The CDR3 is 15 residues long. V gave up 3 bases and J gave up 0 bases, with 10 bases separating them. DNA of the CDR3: TGTGCCAGCAGTTTTGACGAGCGCAGCACAGATACGCAGTATTTT. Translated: CASSFDERSTDTQYF. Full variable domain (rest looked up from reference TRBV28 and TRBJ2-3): DVKVTQSSRYLVKRTGEKVFLECVQDMDHENMFWYRQDPGLGLRLIYFSYDVKMKEKGDIPEGYSVSREKKERFSLILESASTNQTSMYLCASSFDERSTDTQYFGPGTRLTVL.